This T cell receptor beta chain originates from a study of low-dose radiotherapy and immunotherapy resistance in tumors. The time point denotes: after trial treatment. Described treatment: LDRT plus nivolumab, ipilimumab, low-dose cyclophosphamide and aspirin (RACIN trial). This clonotype occurred many times. Germline V gives CDR1 SGHVS, CDR2 FQNEAQ. Deletions cut 3 bases from V and 2 bases from J, with 17 bases between. This CDR3 has 17 amino acids. cDNA synthesis used a TRAV/TRBV-specific primer set for both chains. The PCR that amplified TCRs ran for 20 cycles, relying on a constant-region primer and a V-primer adapter. TCRdb re-analysed the reads in MiXCR, keeping a single row per CDR3 protein. This sample has 100,000 or so distinct CDR3 sequences; around 21% occur once, and the top ten carry roughly 4.3%.

This rearrangement joins TRBV7-8 to TRBJ1-3; possibly TRBD1 for D (6 bases). The sample consisted of PBMCs, taken after low-dose radiotherapy plus immunotherapy. The TCR originated in a male donor with prostate cancer. The CDR3: CASSFSGRGDAGNTIYF. CDR3 nucleotide sequence: TGTGCCAGCAGCTTCTCTGGTAGGGGGGATGCTGGAAACACCATATATTTT.